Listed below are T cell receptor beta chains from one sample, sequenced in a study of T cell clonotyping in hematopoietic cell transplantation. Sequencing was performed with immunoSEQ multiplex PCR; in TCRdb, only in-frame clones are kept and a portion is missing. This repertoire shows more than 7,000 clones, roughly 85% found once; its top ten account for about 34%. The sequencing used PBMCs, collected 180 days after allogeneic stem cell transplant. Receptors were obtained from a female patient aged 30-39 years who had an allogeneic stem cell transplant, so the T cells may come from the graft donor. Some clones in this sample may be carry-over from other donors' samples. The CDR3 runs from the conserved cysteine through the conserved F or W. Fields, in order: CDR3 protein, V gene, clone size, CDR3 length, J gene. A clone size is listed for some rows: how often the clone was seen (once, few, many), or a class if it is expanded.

CDR3 protein: CASSLVWYRDKLPQHF
V gene: TRBV11-3
clone size: .
CDR3 length: 16
J gene: TRBJ1-5

CDR3 protein: CASDSGLEQYF
V gene: TRBV10-2
clone size: .
CDR3 length: 11
J gene: TRBJ2-7

CDR3 protein: CASSPSPYSPGSAGELFF
V gene: TRBV4-3
clone size: .
CDR3 length: 18
J gene: TRBJ2-2

CDR3 protein: CASSQDGYSGANVLTF
V gene: TRBV4-3
clone size: .
CDR3 length: 16
J gene: TRBJ2-6

CDR3 protein: CASSFTRDRSYEQYF
V gene: TRBV6-1
clone size: .
CDR3 length: 15
J gene: TRBJ2-7

CDR3 protein: CASSSRLEVTYEQYF
V gene: TRBV7-9
clone size: .
CDR3 length: 15
J gene: TRBJ2-7

CDR3 protein: CASSRRAPRYNEQFF
V gene: TRBV5-6
clone size: .
CDR3 length: 15
J gene: TRBJ2-1

CDR3 protein: CASSSTGGQGYEQYF
V gene: TRBV13
clone size: .
CDR3 length: 15
J gene: TRBJ2-7

CDR3 protein: CAISESPDYGYTF
V gene: TRBV10-3
clone size: .
CDR3 length: 13
J gene: TRBJ1-2

CDR3 protein: CASSITLAPLGGYTF
V gene: TRBV19
clone size: .
CDR3 length: 15
J gene: TRBJ1-2

CDR3 protein: CASSTGQGFEKLFF
V gene: TRBV9
clone size: .
CDR3 length: 14
J gene: TRBJ1-4

CDR3 protein: CASSWGQGWGTGELFF
V gene: TRBV6-6
clone size: .
CDR3 length: 16
J gene: TRBJ2-2

CDR3 protein: CASSVPGGLGYEQYF
V gene: TRBV25-1
clone size: .
CDR3 length: 15
J gene: TRBJ2-7

CDR3 protein: CASSFIGIADEKLFF
V gene: TRBV5-6
clone size: .
CDR3 length: 15
J gene: TRBJ1-4

CDR3 protein: CASSPSGTGRPEAFF
V gene: TRBV9
clone size: once
CDR3 length: 15
J gene: TRBJ1-1

CDR3 protein: CASRVAAAYNEQFF
V gene: TRBV6-5
clone size: .
CDR3 length: 14
J gene: TRBJ2-1

CDR3 protein: CASSFLKNDRGRRTGELFF
V gene: TRBV9
clone size: .
CDR3 length: 19
J gene: TRBJ2-2

CDR3 protein: CASLGGNSPLHF
V gene: TRBV23-1
clone size: .
CDR3 length: 12
J gene: TRBJ1-6

CDR3 protein: CASSGRSKNEKLFF
V gene: TRBV6-1
clone size: .
CDR3 length: 14
J gene: TRBJ1-4

CDR3 protein: CASSRDRGVEKLFF
V gene: TRBV18
clone size: .
CDR3 length: 14
J gene: TRBJ1-4

CDR3 protein: CAWSPLAPKLFF
V gene: TRBV30
clone size: .
CDR3 length: 12
J gene: TRBJ1-4

CDR3 protein: CASSLEYSPLHF
V gene: TRBV5-8
clone size: .
CDR3 length: 12
J gene: TRBJ1-6

CDR3 protein: CASSSGGTDTQYF
V gene: TRBV28
clone size: .
CDR3 length: 13
J gene: TRBJ2-3

CDR3 protein: CAGGETQYF
V gene: TRBV27
clone size: once
CDR3 length: 9
J gene: TRBJ2-5

CDR3 protein: CASSLRQNYEQYF
V gene: TRBV5-6
clone size: few
CDR3 length: 13
J gene: TRBJ2-7

CDR3 protein: CASSFGTSTDTQYF
V gene: TRBV5-1
clone size: .
CDR3 length: 14
J gene: TRBJ2-3

CDR3 protein: CASSQEVRGRGRLNTGELFF
V gene: TRBV4-2
clone size: .
CDR3 length: 20
J gene: TRBJ2-2

CDR3 protein: CASSFEYSGTEAFF
V gene: TRBV5-5
clone size: .
CDR3 length: 14
J gene: TRBJ1-1

CDR3 protein: CASSLLWGRYTGELFF
V gene: TRBV7-7
clone size: .
CDR3 length: 16
J gene: TRBJ2-2

CDR3 protein: CAISRGVSSGNTIYF
V gene: TRBV10-3
clone size: .
CDR3 length: 15
J gene: TRBJ1-3

CDR3 protein: CASSQILTDTQYF
V gene: TRBV4-2
clone size: .
CDR3 length: 13
J gene: TRBJ2-3

CDR3 protein: CASSSSETNRRQYF
V gene: TRBV6-6
clone size: .
CDR3 length: 14
J gene: TRBJ2-7

CDR3 protein: CASRRTGGTEAFF
V gene: TRBV6-5
clone size: .
CDR3 length: 13
J gene: TRBJ1-1

CDR3 protein: CASSLNPQFEAFF
V gene: TRBV7-2
clone size: .
CDR3 length: 13
J gene: TRBJ1-1

CDR3 protein: CASSYRILPSNEKLFF
V gene: TRBV6-6
clone size: .
CDR3 length: 16
J gene: TRBJ1-4

CDR3 protein: CASSLGQFSYEQYF
V gene: TRBV7-2
clone size: .
CDR3 length: 14
J gene: TRBJ2-7

CDR3 protein: CASSETGQGAQQPQHF
V gene: TRBV6-1
clone size: .
CDR3 length: 16
J gene: TRBJ1-5

CDR3 protein: CASSLAGTGAYEQYF
V gene: TRBV13
clone size: .
CDR3 length: 15
J gene: TRBJ2-7

CDR3 protein: CSGTGVGGTGELFF
V gene: TRBV29-1
clone size: once
CDR3 length: 14
J gene: TRBJ2-2

CDR3 protein: CASSREPGFRYF
V gene: TRBV18
clone size: .
CDR3 length: 12
J gene: TRBJ2-7

CDR3 protein: CASSSNYPSEQYF
V gene: TRBV6-5
clone size: once
CDR3 length: 13
J gene: TRBJ2-7

CDR3 protein: CASRTTNLNTEAFF
V gene: TRBV19
clone size: .
CDR3 length: 14
J gene: TRBJ1-1

CDR3 protein: CASSPSRASYYTF
V gene: TRBV7-2
clone size: .
CDR3 length: 13
J gene: TRBJ1-2

CDR3 protein: CASSFGFAGSGYTF
V gene: TRBV7-2
clone size: .
CDR3 length: 14
J gene: TRBJ1-2

CDR3 protein: CAWRGGSSSGNTIYF
V gene: TRBV30
clone size: .
CDR3 length: 15
J gene: TRBJ1-3

CDR3 protein: CAISDLQGWTEAFF
V gene: TRBV10-3
clone size: .
CDR3 length: 14
J gene: TRBJ1-1

CDR3 protein: CSVSGLGYGYTF
V gene: TRBV29-1
clone size: .
CDR3 length: 12
J gene: TRBJ1-2

CDR3 protein: CSVLGQGSTEAFF
V gene: TRBV29-1
clone size: few
CDR3 length: 13
J gene: TRBJ1-1

CDR3 protein: CASREGHHGYTF
V gene: TRBV6-5
clone size: .
CDR3 length: 12
J gene: TRBJ1-2

CDR3 protein: CASSARDRGNYGYTF
V gene: TRBV10-2
clone size: .
CDR3 length: 15
J gene: TRBJ1-2